A single sample is the source of the 14 T cell receptor beta chains below, sequenced in a study of blood T cell repertoires in COVID-19. Sequencing used immunoSEQ multiplex PCR; TCRdb keeps in-frame clones, though not all of them. The sample holds under 15,000 clones, 65% to 80% seen once. The sequenced material came from peripheral blood. The receptors derive from a woman over 75 with acute or convalescent COVID-19.

This clone came up a few times. The V call is TRBV7-9, the J call TRBJ1-4; D might be TRBD1 (5 bases). Germline loops: CDR1 SEHNR, CDR2 FQNEAQ (reference sequence). This CDR3 contains 15 residues. The V and J ends lost 5 bases and 5 bases respectively, with 15 bases between them. The CDR3 is CASSLGGTGNEKLFF. The CDR3 DNA reads as TGTGCCAGCAGCCTGGGGGGGACGGGAAATGAAAAACTGTTTTTT.

The chain recombines TRBV5-6 with TRBJ2-7, with 9 nucleotides matching TRBD1. Losses at the gene ends were 0 bases for V and 1 base for J; bases not matched to a gene: 2. CDR1 and CDR2 (germline): SGHDT, YYEEEE. The CDR3 loop spans 15 amino acids. The CDR3 DNA follows: TGTGCCAGCAGCTTGGGGGACAGGGTTTCCTACGAGCAGTACTTC. This translates into CASSLGDRVSYEQYF. Complete variable domain (other parts from reference TRBV5-6 and TRBJ2-7): DAGVTQSPTHLIKTRGQQVTLRCSPKSGHDTVSWYQQALGQGPQFIFQYYEEEERQRGNFPDRFSGHQFPNYSSELNVNALLLGDSALYLCASSLGDRVSYEQYFGPGTRLTVT.

The J gene is TRBJ1-1, the V gene TRBV9, with D maybe TRBD1 (6 bases). Trimming shortened V by 0 bases and J by 7 bases, and 10 bases separated the two germline ends. Germline-derived CDR1 and CDR2 are SGDLS and YYNGEE. The CDR3 is 13 residues long. CDR3: CASSVAPTGEAFF. The CDR3 bases are TGTGCCAGCAGCGTAGCTCCGACAGGTGAAGCTTTCTTT.

By share of the sample, this clone is medium-sized. This chain links TRBV5-6 with TRBJ1-1, with D maybe TRBD1 (6 bases). The germline V gene encodes CDR1 SGHDT and CDR2 YYEEEE. Deletions cut 4 bases from V and 1 base from J, with 8 bases between. The CDR3 is 13 residues long. DNA for the CDR3: TGTGCCAGCAGCCTGACAGGGAACACTGAAGCTTTCTTT. As protein: CASSLTGNTEAFF.

The chain combines TRBV2 with TRBJ2-2; maybe TRBD1 (5 bases). V shed 3 bases and J shed 2 bases, with 7 bases lying between them. CDR1 is SNHLY and CDR2 is FYNNEI in the germline V gene. The CDR3 totals 14 residues. CDR3 region: CASSDRANTGELFF. The CDR3 nucleotides are TGTGCCAGCAGTGACAGGGCCAACACCGGGGAGCTGTTTTTT.

The V and J genes are TRBV9 and TRBJ2-7; D may be TRBD1 (5 bases). The V end was cut by 3 bases, the J end by 2 bases, with 6 bases between. The germline V gene encodes CDR1 SGDLS and CDR2 YYNGEE. The CDR3 is 12 residues long. This CDR3 is CASSEQAYEQYF. CDR3 bases: TGTGCCAGCAGCGAACAGGCCTACGAGCAGTACTTC.

This clone was found a few times. This chain links TRBV19 with TRBJ1-6; D perhaps matches TRBD1 (5 bases). Between the trimmed V and J ends, which lost 5 bases and 10 bases, there was a span of 27 bases. Per germline, CDR1 LNHDA and CDR2 SQIVND (reference sequence). The CDR3 has 18 residues. The CDR3 coding sequence is TGTGCCAGTAGTCGCGGCCGCCAGGGTTCCTCCGGGAGCTCACCCCTCCACTTT. Protein sequence: CASSRGRQGSSGSSPLHF.

The rearrangement joins TRBV6-5 to TRBJ1-3; 8 positions match TRBD1. The V gene end was trimmed by 4 bases and the J gene end by 4 bases; junction bases not matched to a gene: 6. The CDR3 totals 15 residues. CDR1 is MNHEY and CDR2 is SVGAGI in the germline V gene. The CDR3 DNA is TGTGCCAGCAGTTCCCCACAGGGGGACGGAAACACCATATATTTT. This gives the protein CASSSPQGDGNTIYF.

This sequence joins TRBV6-5 and TRBJ2-3; 7 nucleotides align to TRBD1. The CDR3 is 15 residues long. V lost 5 bases, J lost 2 bases, and 7 bases stayed unmatched. Per the germline V gene, CDR1 is MNHEY and CDR2 is SVGAGI. CDR3 residues: CASSPGTANTDTQYF. Written as DNA, the CDR3 is TGTGCCAGCAGTCCCGGGACAGCCAACACAGATACGCAGTATTTT.

V is TRBV5-1 and J is TRBJ2-2; the D gene is possibly TRBD2 (6 bases). Germline lookup yields CDR1 SGHRS and CDR2 YFSETQ. V dropped 4 bases and J dropped 0 bases, with 16 bases sitting between them. The CDR3 length is 17 residues. The CDR3 loop reads CASSPPGSRANTGELFF. CDR3 DNA sequence: TGCGCCAGCAGCCCACCCGGGAGTCGCGCGAACACCGGGGAGCTGTTTTTT.

This clone was seen once. The genes are TRBV6-5 and TRBJ2-7, with D perhaps TRBD2 (5 bases). V lost 2 bases, J lost 5 bases, and 19 bases lay in between. The CDR3 is made up of 16 amino acids. The V gene's germline CDR1 is MNHEY and CDR2 SVGAGI. The CDR3 is CASSYGPGFGRNEQYF. The DNA of the CDR3 is TGTGCCAGCAGTTACGGACCGGGATTTGGACGCAACGAGCAGTACTTC.

This clone has more than one count but fewer than ten. This sequence joins TRBV19 and TRBJ2-3; 10 nucleotides agree with TRBD2. This CDR3 has 17 amino acids. J lost 3 bases, V lost 4 bases, and 10 bases had no gene match. Germline V gene sequence: CDR1 LNHDA, CDR2 SQIVND (reference sequence). In DNA form, the CDR3 reads TGTGCCAGTAGTAAATCTAGCGGGGGATCGATGACAGATACGCAGTATTTT. It specifies CASSKSSGGSMTDTQYF.

CDR3 sequence: CAWSPDSYTDTQYF. In DNA, the CDR3 is TGTGCCTGGAGTCCGGACAGCTACACAGATACGCAGTATTTT. The chain has TRBV30 and TRBJ2-3; D is possibly TRBD1 (6 bases). Germline-derived CDR1 and CDR2 are GTSNPN and SVGIG (reference sequence). The V and J ends lost 2 bases and 2 bases respectively, with 11 bases between them. The CDR3 loop spans 14 amino acids. The full variable domain, rest sourced from reference TRBV30 and TRBJ2-3, is SQTIHQWPATLVQPVGSPLSLECTVEGTSNPNLYWYRQAAGRGLQLLFYSVGIGQISSEVPQNLSASRPQDRQFILSSKKLLLSDSGFYLCAWSPDSYTDTQYFGPGTRLTVL.

The chain has TRBV6-2 or TRBV6-3 and TRBJ2-1; TRBD2 matches at 12 bases. The V and J ends lost 2 bases and 0 bases, in that order; junction bases with no gene match: 11. Germline V lookup: CDR1 MNHEY, CDR2 SVGEGT. The length of the CDR3 is 20 residues. The DNA of the CDR3 is TGTGCCAGCAGTTACCCCGGACTAGCGGGGCCTAAACTCTCCTACAATGAGCAGTTCTTC. Translated, it gives CASSYPGLAGPKLSYNEQFF.